This is a list of T cell receptor beta chains from one sample in a study of T-cell reconstitution after alpha-beta-depleted transplantation in children. One entry per CDR3 protein results from TCRdb running MiXCR on the PCR reads. The data contain 550,000 to 600,000 distinct CDR3 sequences, 23% of them singletons. This specimen was PBMCs, mostly from graft donor cells, taken 360 days after TCRalphabeta/CD19-depleted stem cell transplant. The receptor set was obtained from a boy younger than two who had a stem cell transplant for acute myeloid leukemia, so the T cells may come from the graft donor. Each CDR3 is given with its conserved first and last residue. The D gene is left open where the match is weak. Clone size is stated in some rows and not others, as once, few, many or a class when expanded.

D	J	size	V	CDR3	DNA
TRBD2	TRBJ2-3	NA	TRBV6-2/TRBV6-3	CAIRDSGGGPDTQYF	TGTGCCATCCGAGATAGCGGGGGGGGGCCAGATACGCAGTATTTT
NA	TRBJ2-5	few	TRBV12-3/TRBV12-4	CASSRESWETQYF	TGTGCCAGCAGCCGAGAGTCATGGGAGACCCAGTACTTC
NA	TRBJ2-3	many	TRBV27	CASSYGGVDTQYF	TGTGCCAGCAGCTACGGCGGGGTAGATACGCAGTATTTT
TRBD1	TRBJ1-1	many	TRBV12-3/TRBV12-4	CASSRDRDMNTEAFF	TGTGCCAGCAGTCGGGACAGGGACATGAACACTGAAGCTTTCTTT
TRBD2	TRBJ2-1	NA	TRBV27	CASSLRAAGGYNEQFF	TGTGCCAGCAGTTTACGCGCGGCGGGGGGGTACAATGAGCAGTTCTTC
TRBD2	TRBJ2-1	NA	TRBV11-2	CASRHPRGSGGPISYNEQFF	TGTGCCAGCAGACATCCTCGGGGTAGCGGGGGACCGATATCCTACAATGAGCAGTTCTTC
NA	TRBJ1-5	NA	TRBV12-3/TRBV12-4	CASSFIGNQPQHF	TGTGCCAGCAGTTTCATAGGGAATCAGCCCCAGCATTTT
NA	TRBJ2-5	few	TRBV2	CATAVGRQETQYF	TGTGCCACGGCGGTAGGGCGCCAAGAGACCCAGTACTTC
TRBD2	TRBJ2-3	few	TRBV5-1	CASSLWTSEVADTQYF	TGCGCCAGCAGCTTGTGGACTAGCGAAGTCGCAGATACGCAGTATTTT
NA	TRBJ2-1	NA	TRBV6-2/TRBV6-3	CASRGGGRHNEQFF	TGTGCCAGCAGGGGTGGGGGGAGACACAATGAGCAGTTCTTC
NA	TRBJ2-3	NA	TRBV6-2/TRBV6-3	CASSKQGNPSTDTQYF	TGTGCCAGCAGTAAACAGGGAAACCCGAGCACAGATACGCAGTATTTT
NA	TRBJ1-5	NA	TRBV20-1	CSASSSGLLRGPQHF	TGCAGTGCTAGCTCTAGCGGACTGTTGAGGGGGCCCCAGCATTTT
NA	TRBJ2-7	few	TRBV4-3	CASSQELGTLPYEQYF	TGCGCCAGCAGCCAAGAATTAGGGACATTGCCTTACGAGCAGTACTTC
NA	TRBJ1-5	few	TRBV2	CASSGGQNRQPQHF	TGTGCCAGCAGTGGTGGTCAGAATAGGCAGCCCCAGCATTTT
TRBD2	TRBJ2-1	NA	TRBV18	CASSPAAGYNEQFF	TGTGCCAGCTCACCCGCAGCGGGGTACAATGAGCAGTTCTTC
TRBD1	TRBJ2-7	few	TRBV12-3/TRBV12-4	CASSIGQGSPYEQYF	TGTGCCAGCAGTATCGGACAGGGATCCCCCTACGAGCAGTACTTC